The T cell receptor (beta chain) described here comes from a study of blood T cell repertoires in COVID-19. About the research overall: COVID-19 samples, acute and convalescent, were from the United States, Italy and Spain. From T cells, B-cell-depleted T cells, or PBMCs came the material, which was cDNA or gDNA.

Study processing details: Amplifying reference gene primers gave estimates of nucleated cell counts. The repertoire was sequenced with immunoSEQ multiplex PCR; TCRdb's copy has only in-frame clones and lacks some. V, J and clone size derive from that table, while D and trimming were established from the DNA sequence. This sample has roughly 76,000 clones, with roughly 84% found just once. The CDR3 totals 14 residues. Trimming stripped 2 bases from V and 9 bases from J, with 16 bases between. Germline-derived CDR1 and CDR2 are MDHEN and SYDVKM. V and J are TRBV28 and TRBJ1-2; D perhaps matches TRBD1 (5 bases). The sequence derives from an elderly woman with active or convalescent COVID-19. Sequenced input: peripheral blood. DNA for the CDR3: TGTGCCAGCAGTTTACGATCTCTCGACAGACGCTACACCTTC. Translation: CASSLRSLDRRYTF.